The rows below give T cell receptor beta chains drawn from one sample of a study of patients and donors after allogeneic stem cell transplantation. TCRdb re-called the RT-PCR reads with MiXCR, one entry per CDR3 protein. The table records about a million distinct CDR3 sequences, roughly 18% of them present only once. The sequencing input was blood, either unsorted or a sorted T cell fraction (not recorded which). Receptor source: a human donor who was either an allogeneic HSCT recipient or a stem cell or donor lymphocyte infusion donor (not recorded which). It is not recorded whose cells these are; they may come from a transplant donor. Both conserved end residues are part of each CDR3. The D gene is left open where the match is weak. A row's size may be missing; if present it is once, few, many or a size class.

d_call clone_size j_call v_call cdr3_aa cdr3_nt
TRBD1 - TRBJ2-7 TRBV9 CASSAQGSYEQYF TGTGCCAGCAGTGCACAGGGGTCCTACGAGCAGTACTTC
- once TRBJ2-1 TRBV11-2 CASSPPTRRSNEQFF TGTGCCAGCAGCCCCCCGACGCGTCGGTCAAATGAGCAGTTCTTC
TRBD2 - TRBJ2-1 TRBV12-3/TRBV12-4 CASSVFRGGGYNEQFF TGTGCCAGCAGTGTCTTCCGCGGGGGGGGCTACAATGAGCAGTTCTTC
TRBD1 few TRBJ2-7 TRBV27 CASSTGTASYEQYF TGTGCCAGCAGTACCGGGACAGCTTCCTACGAGCAGTACTTC
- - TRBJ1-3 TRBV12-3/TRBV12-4 CASSLWGRLGNTIYF TGTGCCAGCAGTTTGTGGGGGCGGCTGGGAAACACCATATATTTT
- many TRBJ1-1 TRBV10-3 CATGHPNTEAFF TGTGCCACCGGACACCCGAACACTGAAGCTTTCTTT
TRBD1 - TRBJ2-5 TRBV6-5 CASSYGTGGRETQYF TGTGCCAGCAGTTACGGGACAGGGGGCAGAGAGACCCAGTACTTC
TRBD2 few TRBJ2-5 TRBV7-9 CASSPRSLAGETQYF TGTGCCAGCAGCCCACGATCCCTAGCGGGAGAGACCCAGTACTTC
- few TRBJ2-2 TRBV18 CASSPRRPMNTGELFF TGTGCCAGCTCACCCCGGCGTCCGATGAACACCGGGGAGCTGTTTTTT
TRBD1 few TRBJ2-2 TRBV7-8 CASSQGQGGSTGELFF TGTGCCAGCAGCCAGGGACAGGGGGGGTCCACCGGGGAGCTGTTTTTT
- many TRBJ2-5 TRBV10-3 CAISESRPSLEETQYF TGTGCCATCAGTGAGTCTCGACCCTCTTTAGAAGAGACCCAGTACTTC
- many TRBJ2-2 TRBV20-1 CSAIGRPTGELFF TGCAGTGCTATAGGCAGACCCACCGGGGAGCTGTTTTTT
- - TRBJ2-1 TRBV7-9 CASSLRGQPSYNEQFF TGTGCCAGCAGCTTAAGAGGTCAGCCCTCCTACAATGAGCAGTTCTTC
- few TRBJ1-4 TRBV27 CASSLSRYTATNEKLFF TGTGCCAGCAGTTTATCGAGATACACTGCAACTAATGAAAAACTGTTTTTT
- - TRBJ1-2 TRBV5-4 CASSTTSSAGGYTF TGTGCCAGCAGTACGACCTCGTCCGCGGGGGGCTACACCTTC
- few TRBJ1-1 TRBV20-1 CSARSVTEAFF TGCAGTGCTAGAAGTGTGACTGAAGCTTTCTTT
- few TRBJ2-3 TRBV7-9 CASTAGTYTQYF TGTGCCAGCACGGCCGGAACTTATACGCAGTATTTT